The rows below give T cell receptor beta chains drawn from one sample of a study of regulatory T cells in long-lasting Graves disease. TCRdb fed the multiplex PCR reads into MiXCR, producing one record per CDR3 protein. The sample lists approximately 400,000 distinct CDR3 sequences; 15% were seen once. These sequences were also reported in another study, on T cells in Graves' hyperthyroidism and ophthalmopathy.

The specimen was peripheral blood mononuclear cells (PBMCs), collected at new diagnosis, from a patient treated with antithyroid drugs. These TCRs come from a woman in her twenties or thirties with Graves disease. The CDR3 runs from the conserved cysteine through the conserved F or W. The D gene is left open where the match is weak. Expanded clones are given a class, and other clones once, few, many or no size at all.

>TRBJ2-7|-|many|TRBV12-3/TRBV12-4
CASSFQGGPYEQYF
TGTGCCAGCAGTTTCCAGGGGGGGCCCTACGAGCAGTACTTC
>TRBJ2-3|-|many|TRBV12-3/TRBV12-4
CASTPGTLTDTQYF
TGTGCCAGCACCCCCGGGACCCTCACAGATACGCAGTATTTT
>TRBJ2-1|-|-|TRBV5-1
CASSLEGNSYNEQFF
TGCGCCAGCAGCTTGGAGGGTAACTCCTACAATGAGCAGTTCTTC
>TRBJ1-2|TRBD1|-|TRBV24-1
CATSDRTGGNYGYTF
TGTGCCACCAGTGACCGGACAGGGGGAAACTATGGCTACACCTTC
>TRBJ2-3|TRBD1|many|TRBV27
CASSLTGGAAGDTQYF
TGTGCCAGCAGTCTTACAGGGGGCGCAGCAGGGGATACGCAGTATTTT
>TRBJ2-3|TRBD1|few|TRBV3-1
CASSQEEGTGQDTQYF
TGTGCCAGCAGCCAAGAAGAAGGGACAGGCCAAGATACGCAGTATTTT
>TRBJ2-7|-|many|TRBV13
CASSLSGDGSYEQYF
TGTGCCAGCAGCTTATCAGGGGACGGCTCCTACGAGCAGTACTTC
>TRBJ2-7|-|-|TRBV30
CAWTLELSYEQYF
TGTGCCTGGACCTTGGAACTCTCCTACGAGCAGTACTTC
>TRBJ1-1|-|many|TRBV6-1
CASRTQGVNTEAFF
TGTGCCAGCAGGACACAGGGAGTGAACACTGAAGCTTTCTTT
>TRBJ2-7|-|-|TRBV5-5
CASSPFLGVARHEQYF
TGTGCCAGCAGCCCTTTTTTAGGGGTGGCTCGCCACGAGCAGTACTTC
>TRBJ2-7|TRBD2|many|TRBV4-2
CASSQGTSGEYEQYF
TGTGCCAGCAGCCAAGGGACTAGCGGGGAATACGAGCAGTACTTC
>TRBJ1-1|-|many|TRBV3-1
CASSQDSTDLNTEAFF
TGTGCCAGCAGCCAAGATTCCACAGATCTGAACACTGAAGCTTTCTTT
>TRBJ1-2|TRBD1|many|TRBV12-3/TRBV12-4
CASSSGGDSGYTF
TGTGCCAGCAGCAGCGGAGGGGACAGCGGCTACACCTTC
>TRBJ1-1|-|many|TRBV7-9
CASSLGDQGGAFF
TGTGCCAGCAGCTTAGGAGACCAGGGTGGGGCTTTCTTT
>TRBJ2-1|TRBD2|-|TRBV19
CASFSGRALDEQFF
TGTGCCAGTTTTAGCGGGAGGGCCTTGGATGAGCAGTTCTTC
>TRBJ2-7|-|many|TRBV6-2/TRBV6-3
CASSYSPESGPYEQYF
TGTGCCAGCAGTTACTCCCCTGAGAGCGGGCCGTACGAGCAGTACTTC
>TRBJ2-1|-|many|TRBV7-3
CASSPQKGLVYEQFF
TGTGCCAGCAGCCCTCAAAAGGGTCTAGTCTATGAGCAGTTCTTC